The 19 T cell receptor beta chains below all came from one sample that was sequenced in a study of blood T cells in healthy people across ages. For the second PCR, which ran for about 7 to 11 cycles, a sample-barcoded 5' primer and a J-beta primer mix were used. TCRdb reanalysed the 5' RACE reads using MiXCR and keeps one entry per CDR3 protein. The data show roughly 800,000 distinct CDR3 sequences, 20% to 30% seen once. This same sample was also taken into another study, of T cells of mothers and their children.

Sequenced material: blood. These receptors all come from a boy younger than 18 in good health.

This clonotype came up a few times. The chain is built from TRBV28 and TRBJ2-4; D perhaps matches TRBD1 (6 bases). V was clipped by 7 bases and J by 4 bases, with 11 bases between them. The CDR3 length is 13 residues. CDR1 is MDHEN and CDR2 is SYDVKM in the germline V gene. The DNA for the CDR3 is TGTGCCAGCAAGGCAGGGGTTAAAAACATTCAGTACTTC. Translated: CASKAGVKNIQYF.

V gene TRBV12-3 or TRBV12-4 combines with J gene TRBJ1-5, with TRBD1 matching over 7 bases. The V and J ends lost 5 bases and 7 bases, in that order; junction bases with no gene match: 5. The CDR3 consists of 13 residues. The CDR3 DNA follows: TGTGCCAGCAGTGGGGACAGCGGACAGCCCCAGCATTTT. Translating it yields CASSGDSGQPQHF.

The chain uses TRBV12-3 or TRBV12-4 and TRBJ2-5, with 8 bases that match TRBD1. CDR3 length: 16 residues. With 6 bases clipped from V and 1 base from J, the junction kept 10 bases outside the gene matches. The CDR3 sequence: CASSTGGGILQETQYF. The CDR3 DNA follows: TGTGCCAGCAGCACAGGGGGTGGGATCCTCCAAGAGACCCAGTACTTC.

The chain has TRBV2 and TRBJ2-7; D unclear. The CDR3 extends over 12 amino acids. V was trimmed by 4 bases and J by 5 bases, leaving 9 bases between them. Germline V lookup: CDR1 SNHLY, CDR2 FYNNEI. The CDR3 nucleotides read TGTGCCAGCAGTGTCGTAGTCCACGAGCAGTACTTC. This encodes CASSVVVHEQYF.

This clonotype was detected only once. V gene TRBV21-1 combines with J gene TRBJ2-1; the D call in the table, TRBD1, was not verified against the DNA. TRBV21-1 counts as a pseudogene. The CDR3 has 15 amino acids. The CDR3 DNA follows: TGTGCCAGCAGCAAGCGGACAGGTGATTTCAATGAGCAGTTCTTC. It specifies CASSKRTGDFNEQFF.

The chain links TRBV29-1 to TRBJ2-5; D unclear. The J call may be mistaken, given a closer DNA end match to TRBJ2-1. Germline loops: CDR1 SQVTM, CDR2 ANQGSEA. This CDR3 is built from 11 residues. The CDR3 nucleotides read TGCAGCGTTGCCTTGGTGGATGAGCAGTTCTTC. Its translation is CSVALVDEQFF.

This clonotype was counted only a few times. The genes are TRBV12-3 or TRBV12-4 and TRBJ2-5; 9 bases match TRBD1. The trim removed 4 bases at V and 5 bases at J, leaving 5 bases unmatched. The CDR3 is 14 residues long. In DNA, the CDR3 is TGTGCCAGCAGTTATACAGGGGGCGGTGAGACCCAGTACTTC. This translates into CASSYTGGGETQYF.

This CDR3 reads CAISEEPGPYGYTF. The CDR3 bases are TGTGCCATCAGTGAGGAACCAGGCCCCTATGGCTACACCTTC. This sequence joins TRBV10-3 and TRBJ1-2; D remains unclear. With 2 bases removed from V and 4 bases from J, the gap between germline ends came to 11 bases. This CDR3 has 14 residues. Germline V gene sequence: CDR1 ENHRY, CDR2 SYGVKD.

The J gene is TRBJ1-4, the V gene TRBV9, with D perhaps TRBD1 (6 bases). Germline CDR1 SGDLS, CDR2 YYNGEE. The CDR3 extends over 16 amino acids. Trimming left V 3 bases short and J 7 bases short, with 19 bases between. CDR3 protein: CASSEESRGPGEKLFF. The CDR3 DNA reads TGTGCCAGCAGCGAGGAGTCCAGGGGCCCCGGTGAAAAACTGTTTTTT.

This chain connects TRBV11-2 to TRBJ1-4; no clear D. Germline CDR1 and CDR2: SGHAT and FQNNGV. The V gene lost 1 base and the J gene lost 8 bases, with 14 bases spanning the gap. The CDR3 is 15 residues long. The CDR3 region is CASSLVLGANEKLFF. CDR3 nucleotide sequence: TGTGCCAGCAGCTTAGTGCTGGGAGCAAACGAAAAACTGTTTTTT.

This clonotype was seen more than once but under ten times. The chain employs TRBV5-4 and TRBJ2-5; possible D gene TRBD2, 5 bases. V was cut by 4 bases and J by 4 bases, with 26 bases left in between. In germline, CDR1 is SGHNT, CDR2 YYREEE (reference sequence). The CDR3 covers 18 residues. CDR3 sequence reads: CASSPGLVGESVRETQYF. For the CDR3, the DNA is TGTGCCAGCAGCCCCGGCTTAGTTGGGGAGAGTGTGCGAGAGACCCAGTACTTC.

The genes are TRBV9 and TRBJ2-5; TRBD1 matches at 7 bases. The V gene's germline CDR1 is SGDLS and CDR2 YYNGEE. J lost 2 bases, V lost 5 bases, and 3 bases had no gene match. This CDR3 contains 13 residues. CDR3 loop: CASRGQVQETQYF. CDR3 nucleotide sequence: TGTGCCAGCAGAGGACAGGTACAAGAGACCCAGTACTTC.

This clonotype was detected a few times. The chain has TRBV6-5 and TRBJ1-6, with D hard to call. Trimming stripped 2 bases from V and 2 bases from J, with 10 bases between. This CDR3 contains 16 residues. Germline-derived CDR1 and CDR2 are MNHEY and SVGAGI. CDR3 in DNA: TGTGCCAGCAGTTACGATTCCCGTACCTATAATTCACCCCTCCACTTT. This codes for CASSYDSRTYNSPLHF.

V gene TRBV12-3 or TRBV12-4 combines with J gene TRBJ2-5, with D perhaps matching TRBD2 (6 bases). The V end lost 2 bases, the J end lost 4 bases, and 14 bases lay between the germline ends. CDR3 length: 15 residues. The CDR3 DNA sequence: TGTGCCAGCAGTTTAAACCTGGTGGAGGGAGAGACCCAGTACTTC. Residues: CASSLNLVEGETQYF.

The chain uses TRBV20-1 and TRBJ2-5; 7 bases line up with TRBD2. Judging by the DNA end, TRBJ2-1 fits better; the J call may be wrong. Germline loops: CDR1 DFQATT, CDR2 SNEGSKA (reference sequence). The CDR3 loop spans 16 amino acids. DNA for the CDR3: TGCAGTGCTCCCCACCGACTAGCTAGGGGTACGGGTGAGCAGTTCTTC. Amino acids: CSAPHRLARGTGEQFF.

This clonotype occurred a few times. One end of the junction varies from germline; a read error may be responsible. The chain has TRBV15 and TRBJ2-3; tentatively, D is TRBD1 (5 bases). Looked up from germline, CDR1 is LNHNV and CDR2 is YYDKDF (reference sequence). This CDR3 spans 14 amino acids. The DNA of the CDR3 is TGTGCCACAAGCAAGGGGTCCCACGGGGATACGCAGTATTTT. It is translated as CATSKGSHGDTQYF.

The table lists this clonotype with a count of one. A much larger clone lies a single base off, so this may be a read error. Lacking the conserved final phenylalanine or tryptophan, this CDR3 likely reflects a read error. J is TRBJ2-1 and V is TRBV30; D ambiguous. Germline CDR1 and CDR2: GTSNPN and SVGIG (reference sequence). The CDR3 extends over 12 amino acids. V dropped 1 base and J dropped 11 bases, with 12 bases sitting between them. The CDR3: CAWSGEIVKQFL. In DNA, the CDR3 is TGTGCCTGGAGTGGCGAGATCGTGAAGCAGTTCCTC.

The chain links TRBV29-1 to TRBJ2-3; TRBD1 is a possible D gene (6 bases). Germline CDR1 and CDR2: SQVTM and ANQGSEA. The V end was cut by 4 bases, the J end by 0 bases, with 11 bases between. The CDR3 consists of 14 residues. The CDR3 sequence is CSVAKTGSTDTQYF. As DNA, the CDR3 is TGCAGCGTTGCTAAGACAGGTAGCACAGATACGCAGTATTTT.

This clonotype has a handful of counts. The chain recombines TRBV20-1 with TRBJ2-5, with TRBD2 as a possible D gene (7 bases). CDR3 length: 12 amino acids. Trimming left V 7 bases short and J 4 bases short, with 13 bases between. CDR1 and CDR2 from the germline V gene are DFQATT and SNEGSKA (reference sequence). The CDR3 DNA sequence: TGCAGTGGACACAGGGAGGGAGAGACCCAGTACTTC. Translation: CSGHREGETQYF.